This T cell receptor (beta chain) was observed in a study of blood T cell repertoires in COVID-19. The protocol was immunoSEQ multiplex PCR, while the TCRdb copy is restricted to in-frame clones and leaves out a portion. The data hold tens of thousands of clones, with about 89% observed a single time. V lost 5 bases and J 4 bases, leaving 10 bases between the germline ends. The germline CDR1 and CDR2 sequences are MRHNA and SNTAGT. This CDR3 has 13 amino acids. Sequencing was done on a sample of peripheral blood. The clonotype comes from a human donor in a cohort sampled during active COVID-19. The chain links TRBV6-4 to TRBJ2-3; maybe TRBD2 (6 bases). CDR3 sequence reads: CASSPRDSDTQYF. CDR3 in DNA: TGTGCCAGCAGTCCCCGGGACTCAGATACGCAGTATTTT.